Listed here are 21 T cell receptor beta chains from one sample, sequenced in a study of T cell responses to AZD1222 COVID-19 vaccine. Produced via immunoSEQ multiplex PCR; TCRdb's table is partial and in-frame only. The repertoire holds 250,000 to 300,000 clones, with approximately 94% as singletons. The sequencing here drew on peripheral blood, taken 28 days after the second AZD1222 dose. The receptors here all came from an adult who received the AZD1222 COVID-19 vaccine.

The V gene is TRBV10-3, the J gene TRBJ2-1, with 11 bases identical to TRBD2. V lost 2 bases to trimming and J lost 5 bases; unmatched junction nucleotides: 5. CDR3 size: 16 residues. Germline V gene sequence: CDR1 ENHRY, CDR2 SYGVKD. CDR3 in amino acids: CAISEGLAGGHNEQFF. The CDR3 coding sequence is TGTGCCATCAGTGAGGGGCTAGCGGGAGGCCACAATGAGCAGTTCTTC.

Points on this clone: Other DNA variants within this sample encode the same CDR3. This chain links TRBV3-1 (or the pseudogene TRBV3-2) with TRBJ2-2; D not resolved. The CDR3 totals 12 residues. The germline CDR1 and CDR2 sequences are LGHDT and YNNKEL (reference sequence). V was pared by 6 bases and J by 4 bases, with 6 bases between. CDR3 nucleotides: TGTGCCAGCAGTTTACCCACCGGGGAGCTGTTTTTT. Translating gives CASSLPTGELFF.

V gene TRBV7-9 combines with J gene TRBJ2-5; tentatively, D is TRBD1 (6 bases). Germline CDR1 is SEHNR and CDR2 is FQNEAQ (reference sequence). V lost 5 bases, J lost 5 bases, and 24 bases lay in between. The CDR3 contains 17 residues. CDR3 in DNA: TGTGCCAGCAGCCCCCCCTGGTTGGCAGGGGTTGGGGAGACCCAGTACTTC. Protein product: CASSPPWLAGVGETQYF.

J is TRBJ2-7 and V is TRBV5-1; 10 bases map to TRBD2. Looked up from germline, CDR1 is SGHRS and CDR2 is YFSETQ. Germline trimming cut 4 bases from V and 6 bases from J; bases unmatched to any gene: 7. The CDR3 is 14 residues long. The CDR3 loop reads CASSPTSGSAEQYF. The CDR3, as DNA: TGCGCCAGCAGCCCGACTAGCGGGTCGGCCGAGCAGTACTTC.

The chain links TRBV5-6 to TRBJ2-7; D remains ambiguous. The CDR3 covers 18 residues. Trimming stripped 6 bases from V and 4 bases from J, with 29 bases between. Per germline, CDR1 SGHDT and CDR2 YYEEEE. The DNA for the CDR3 is TGTGCCAGCACCCCCGCCCAACCTATGAGCGTAGCTCTGTACGAGCAGTACTTC. Encoded protein: CASTPAQPMSVALYEQYF.

The chain links TRBV19 to TRBJ1-5; D is perhaps TRBD1 (6 bases). V lost 5 bases to trimming and J lost 11 bases, with 13 bases between them. Germline loops: CDR1 LNHDA, CDR2 SQIVND (reference sequence). The CDR3 is 12 amino acids. CDR3: CASSSDRRSQHF. CDR3 coding DNA: TGTGCCAGTAGTTCTGACAGGCGCTCCCAGCATTTT.

Turning to this clone: Other DNA sequences of this sample code for an identical CDR3. This chain uses TRBV3-1 (or the pseudogene TRBV3-2) with TRBJ1-5; D not certain. With 1 base removed from V and 6 bases from J, the gap between germline ends came to 4 bases. Germline V lookup: CDR1 LGHDT, CDR2 YNNKEL (reference sequence). This CDR3 is 12 amino acids long. The DNA of the CDR3 is TGTGCCAGCAGCCAAGGCAGTCAGCCCCAGCATTTT. Protein sequence: CASSQGSQPQHF.

V usage is TRBV5-1 and J usage is TRBJ1-6; tentative D call: TRBD1 (6 bases). This CDR3 has 14 amino acids. V lost 6 bases and J lost 9, with 16 bases in between. Germline CDR1 reads SGHRS; CDR2 reads YFSETQ. The CDR3 loop reads CASTLLQGGSPLHF. The CDR3 DNA follows: TGCGCCAGCACCTTATTACAGGGAGGTTCACCCCTCCACTTT.

This chain uses TRBV4-2 with TRBJ1-5; 7 positions match TRBD1. The junction had 5 bases not matched to a gene; V was cut back by 1 base and J by 5 bases. Germline CDR1 and CDR2: LGHNA and YNFKEQ. The CDR3 contains 15 residues. CDR3 sequence reads: CASSQVGTEHQPQHF. The CDR3 bases are TGTGCCAGCAGCCAAGTCGGGACAGAACATCAGCCCCAGCATTTT.

This chain connects TRBV5-8 to TRBJ2-5; 7 bases are shared with TRBD1. The CDR3 is 14 residues long. V lost 6 bases, J lost 2 bases, and 7 bases stayed unmatched. Per the germline V gene, CDR1 is SGHTS and CDR2 is YDEGEE. The CDR3 loop reads CASNPGQLQETQYF. The CDR3 DNA follows: TGTGCCAGCAACCCGGGACAGCTTCAAGAGACCCAGTACTTC.

The chain joins TRBV7-9 to TRBJ2-1; no reliable D call. V was cut by 1 base and J by 3 bases, with 10 bases left in between. The germline V gene encodes CDR1 SEHNR and CDR2 FQNEAQ (reference sequence). The CDR3 has 15 residues. For the CDR3, the DNA is TGTGCCAGCAGCTTAGGTCGCGGCGGCTACAATGAGCAGTTCTTC. Protein product: CASSLGRGGYNEQFF. The full variable domain, in which reference TRBV7-9 and TRBJ2-1 provide the parts outside the CDR3, is DTGVSQNPRHKITKRGQNVTFRCDPISEHNRLYWYRQTLGQGPEFLTYFQNEAQLEKSRLLSDRFSAERPKGSFSTLEIQRTEQGDSAMYLCASSLGRGGYNEQFFGPGTRLTVL.

The rearrangement uses TRBV5-4 and TRBJ2-5; 7 bases match TRBD1. Losses at the gene ends were 3 bases for V and 5 bases for J; bases not matched to a gene: 10. Germline V gene data show CDR1 as SGHNT and CDR2 as YYREEE (reference sequence). The CDR3 runs to 15 residues. This CDR3 is CASSSYRQGWETQYF. The CDR3 coding sequence is TGTGCCAGCAGCTCCTACAGACAGGGTTGGGAGACCCAGTACTTC.

The chain links TRBV6-5 to TRBJ1-1; maybe TRBD1 (5 bases). Germline V gives CDR1 MNHEY, CDR2 SVGAGI. The CDR3 is made up of 14 amino acids. Trimming pared 0 bases from V and 6 bases from J, leaving 11 bases between. The CDR3 spells CASSYSGRDPEAFF. The CDR3 region has the DNA TGTGCCAGCAGTTACTCGGGCAGGGACCCTGAAGCTTTCTTT.

The chain links TRBV10-1 to TRBJ2-2; D is possibly TRBD1 (6 bases). V was clipped by 6 bases and J by 4 bases, with 9 bases between them. The CDR3 is 13 amino acids. Germline V gene data show CDR1 as WNHNN and CDR2 as SYGVQD (reference sequence). CDR3 amino acids: CASRPGVTGELFF. CDR3 sequence (DNA): TGCGCCAGCAGACCAGGGGTCACCGGGGAGCTGTTTTTT.

The chain employs TRBV3-1 (or the pseudogene TRBV3-2) and TRBJ2-1; perhaps TRBD1 as D (5 bases). Per germline, CDR1 LGHDT and CDR2 YNNKEL (reference sequence). The CDR3 loop spans 16 amino acids. V gave up 4 bases and J gave up 4 bases, with 17 bases separating them. The CDR3 DNA follows: TGTGCCAGCAGCCCCTTACAGACAGACCTATACAATGAGCAGTTCTTC. The encoded protein is CASSPLQTDLYNEQFF.

V gene TRBV18 combines with J gene TRBJ1-5; TRBD1 agrees at 8 bases. V gave up 5 bases and J gave up 0 bases; unmatched junction bases: 6. Germline V gene data show CDR1 as KGHSH and CDR2 as LQKENI. The CDR3 extends over 16 amino acids. In DNA form, the CDR3 reads TGTGCCAGCTCAATCCAGACAGGGGATAGCAATCAGCCCCAGCATTTT. Encoded protein: CASSIQTGDSNQPQHF.

This chain links TRBV5-1 with TRBJ2-2; the match to TRBD1 covers 8 bases. Germline assignment: CDR1 SGHRS and CDR2 YFSETQ. CDR3 length: 15 residues. V lost 2 bases, J lost 5 bases, and 5 bases stayed unmatched. The CDR3 region is CASSFRTGNTGELFF. CDR3 DNA: TGCGCCAGCAGCTTTCGGACAGGGAATACCGGGGAGCTGTTTTTT.

This clone was counted between two and nine times. The genes are TRBV10-3 and TRBJ1-1; D not resolved. The V gene's germline CDR1 is ENHRY and CDR2 SYGVKD. Trimming cost V 8 bases and J 0 bases, with 7 bases left between them. The CDR3 is made up of 12 amino acids. The CDR3 DNA is TGTGCCATCGCCAGATTGAACACTGAAGCTTTCTTT. It encodes CAIARLNTEAFF.

This rearrangement joins TRBV6-5 to TRBJ2-1; 10 bases agree with TRBD1. CDR1 is MNHEY and CDR2 is SVGAGI in the germline V gene. The V segment lost 7 bases and the J segment 2 bases; nucleotides outside the gene matches: 5. There are 15 residues in the CDR3. CDR3 nucleotides: TGTGCCAGCAAACCCGACAGGGGGCCCTACAATGAGCAGTTCTTC. This gives the protein CASKPDRGPYNEQFF.

The CDR3 DNA reads as TGTGCCAGCAGCCCGGGGGGGCCCTACGAGCAGTACTTC. Protein sequence: CASSPGGPYEQYF. The rearrangement uses TRBV5-6 and TRBJ2-7; 8 bases match TRBD2. Losses at the gene ends were 4 bases for V and 2 bases for J; bases not matched to a gene: 2. CDR1 is SGHDT, CDR2 YYEEEE, per germline. CDR3 length: 13 amino acids. The full variable domain, rest sourced from reference TRBV5-6 and TRBJ2-7, is DAGVTQSPTHLIKTRGQQVTLRCSPKSGHDTVSWYQQALGQGPQFIFQYYEEEERQRGNFPDRFSGHQFPNYSSELNVNALLLGDSALYLCASSPGGPYEQYFGPGTRLTVT.

CDR3 DNA sequence: TGCAGCGTTGAAGGCGGGGGCTACGAGCAGTACTTC. Its translation is CSVEGGGYEQYF. The V call is TRBV29-1, the J call TRBJ2-7, with 7 bases fitting TRBD2. The germline gives CDR1 SQVTM, CDR2 ANQGSEA. Germline trimming cut 1 base from V and 3 bases from J; bases unmatched to any gene: 0. The CDR3 runs to 12 residues.